These T cell receptor beta chains were read from a single sample in a study of cytomegalovirus exposure and HLA in healthy donors. Profiling relied on immunoSEQ multiplex PCR, and the TCRdb table lists in-frame clones only, not all of them. The sample has 150,000 to 200,000 clones, more than 70% seen once; the top ten hold roughly 6.2%. What was sequenced was PBMCs. All receptors come from a male donor in good health and CMV-seropositive. Each CDR3 is given with its conserved first and last residue. The D gene is left open where the match is weak. Some rows mark clone size as missing; the rest say once, few, many or name a class of expanded clone.

v_call	d_call	j_call	clone_size	cdr3_aa	cdr3_nt
TRBV18	NA	TRBJ2-7	NA	CASSPPLATYEQYF	TGTGCCAGCTCACCACCTCTGGCGACTTACGAGCAGTACTTC
TRBV5-1	TRBD2	TRBJ2-1	once	CASSLVGGGNEQFF	TGCGCCAGCAGCCTAGTAGGCGGGGGAAATGAGCAGTTCTTC
TRBV19	TRBD1	TRBJ2-7	NA	CASSHSGTGRFEQYF	TGTGCCAGTAGTCACTCCGGGACAGGGAGGTTCGAGCAGTACTTC
TRBV29-1	TRBD2	TRBJ2-7	NA	CSVGTSGRSSSYEQYF	TGCAGCGTCGGGACTAGCGGGAGGTCCTCCTCCTACGAGCAGTACTTC
TRBV19	NA	TRBJ2-4	few	CASSIYGPWENIQYF	TGTGCCAGTAGTATATATGGGCCCTGGGAAAACATTCAGTACTTC
TRBV2	NA	TRBJ1-6	NA	CASSGGPRSPLHF	TGTGCCAGCAGTGGAGGGCCCCGGTCACCCCTCCACTTT
TRBV27	NA	TRBJ1-6	NA	CASSYGSAIKSPLHF	TGTGCCAGCAGTTACGGGTCCGCAATTAAATCACCCCTCCACTTT
TRBV9	TRBD2	TRBJ2-5	NA	CASSTRGGAGGGETQYF	TGTGCCAGCAGCACACGAGGGGGAGCGGGAGGCGGTGAGACCCAGTACTTC
TRBV9	TRBD2	TRBJ2-4	NA	CASSARAGGVAIQYF	TGTGCCAGCAGCGCCCGGGCGGGAGGGGTGGCCATTCAGTACTTC
TRBV7-9	TRBD1	TRBJ2-7	NA	CASSSSGGADEQYF	TGTGCCAGCAGTTCTTCAGGGGGCGCGGACGAGCAGTACTTC
TRBV19	NA	TRBJ1-3	NA	CATAARHSGNTIYF	TGTGCCACCGCGGCGCGGCACTCTGGAAACACCATATATTTT
TRBV5-1	TRBD1	TRBJ2-1	NA	CASSSLAGTGISEQFF	TGCGCCAGCAGCTCCTTGGCCGGGACAGGGATTAGTGAGCAGTTCTTC
TRBV7-9	NA	TRBJ2-5	NA	CASSPPGLSQETQYF	TGTGCCAGCAGCCCCCCTGGACTGAGCCAAGAGACCCAGTACTTC
TRBV28	TRBD2	TRBJ2-3	NA	CASRPILAGVLEWQDTQYF	TGTGCCAGCAGACCCATACTAGCGGGAGTCTTAGAGTGGCAAGATACGCAGTATTTT
TRBV7-8	NA	TRBJ1-1	NA	CASSLARAEAFF	TGTGCCAGCAGCTTAGCGAGGGCTGAAGCTTTCTTT
TRBV2	TRBD1	TRBJ2-1	NA	CASSERGTGFDEQFF	TGTGCCAGCAGTGAACGGGGGACAGGCTTCGATGAGCAGTTCTTC
TRBV6-6	TRBD2	TRBJ2-1	NA	CASSFPLAGDYNEQFF	TGTGCCAGCAGTTTCCCCCTAGCGGGAGACTACAATGAGCAGTTCTTC
TRBV11-2	TRBD2	TRBJ2-3	once	CASSSLAGRGADTQYF	TGTGCCAGCAGCTCGTTAGCGGGAAGGGGCGCAGATACGCAGTATTTT
TRBV25-1	NA	TRBJ1-4	NA	CASSESADRNEKLFF	TGTGCCAGCAGTGAGTCAGCGGACAGAAATGAAAAACTGTTTTTT
TRBV7-2	TRBD2	TRBJ2-1	NA	CASSWSGTSSYNEQFF	TGTGCCAGCAGTTGGAGCGGGACGAGCTCCTACAATGAGCAGTTCTTC
TRBV6-5	NA	TRBJ2-7	NA	CASTVGDEQYF	TGTGCCAGCACGGTCGGAGACGAGCAGTACTTC
TRBV15	TRBD1	TRBJ1-1	NA	CATSIRTGVNTEAFF	TGTGCCACCAGCATTCGGACAGGGGTGAACACTGAAGCTTTCTTT
TRBV14	NA	TRBJ2-7	NA	CASSQVQSYEQYF	TGTGCCAGCAGCCAGGTACAGTCCTACGAGCAGTACTTC
TRBV6-5	NA	TRBJ1-1	NA	CASSLRENTEAFF	TGTGCCAGCAGTCTCAGGGAGAACACTGAAGCTTTCTTT
TRBV5-1	NA	TRBJ2-6	NA	CASSATGSGANVLTF	TGCGCCAGCAGCGCCACAGGCTCTGGGGCCAACGTCCTGACTTTC
TRBV5-4	TRBD2	TRBJ2-7	medium-sized	CASSSASGGLGEQYF	TGTGCCAGCAGCTCGGCTAGCGGAGGGCTGGGCGAGCAGTACTTC
TRBV20-1	NA	TRBJ1-1	few	CSAPSNTEAFF	TGCAGTGCTCCCTCGAACACTGAAGCTTTCTTT
TRBV4-1	TRBD2	TRBJ2-2	many	CASSHHASGNTGELFF	TGCGCCAGCAGCCACCACGCTAGCGGGAACACCGGGGAGCTGTTTTTT
TRBV10-3	TRBD2	TRBJ2-1	NA	CAISDFRGLAGNEQFF	TGTGCCATCAGTGATTTTCGAGGACTAGCGGGAAATGAGCAGTTCTTC
TRBV9	NA	TRBJ2-5	NA	CASSVQGWSETQYF	TGTGCCAGCAGCGTTCAGGGTTGGTCGGAGACCCAGTACTTC
TRBV29-1	NA	TRBJ1-1	NA	CSVSRYMNTEAFF	TGCAGCGTTTCCAGGTACATGAACACTGAAGCTTTCTTT
TRBV5-4	NA	TRBJ2-5	NA	CASSLENSDPRETQYF	TGTGCCAGCAGCTTAGAGAACAGTGATCCTCGGGAGACCCAGTACTTC
TRBV5-1	TRBD2	TRBJ2-1	few	CASSIKTSGRREQFF	TGCGCCAGCAGTATTAAGACTAGCGGGAGACGTGAGCAGTTCTTC
TRBV6-5	NA	TRBJ1-1	NA	CASTPLERGNTEAFF	TGTGCCAGCACCCCGCTCGAACGGGGGAACACTGAAGCTTTCTTT
TRBV19	TRBD2	TRBJ2-2	NA	CASSRGGLAGANTGELFF	TGTGCCAGTAGTCGAGGGGGACTAGCGGGAGCGAACACCGGGGAGCTGTTTTTT
TRBV6-4	TRBD2	TRBJ2-3	NA	CASSDSKPPGLAEDTQYF	TGTGCCAGCAGTGACTCGAAACCTCCGGGACTAGCGGAAGATACGCAGTATTTT
TRBV5-1	NA	TRBJ1-1	NA	CASRVQVGNTEAFF	TGCGCCAGCAGGGTACAGGTGGGGAACACTGAAGCTTTCTTT
TRBV6-6	TRBD1	TRBJ1-1	NA	CASTQGAYTEAFF	TGTGCCAGCACACAGGGGGCGTATACTGAAGCTTTCTTT
TRBV6-5	NA	TRBJ2-5	NA	CASSYAGETQYF	TGTGCCAGCAGTTACGCCGGGGAGACCCAGTACTTC
TRBV5-1	NA	TRBJ2-1	NA	CASSPETTGYNEQFF	TGCGCCAGCAGCCCAGAGACGACGGGCTACAATGAGCAGTTCTTC
TRBV7-9	NA	TRBJ1-3	NA	CASSPKRRFSGNTIYF	TGTGCCAGCAGCCCAAAAAGGAGATTCTCTGGAAACACCATATATTTT
TRBV10-2	NA	TRBJ1-1	once	CASSQNTEAFF	TGCGCCAGCAGCCAGAACACTGAAGCTTTCTTT